What follows describes a single TCR beta chain. Grouping used clinical history reported by participants in a survey and questionnaire. Donors of Cohort 3 who recovered were those that had two negative PCRs, clearance, or symptom resolution. TCRdb keeps only in-frame clones here, not all; method: immunoSEQ multiplex PCR. The profile shows 150,000 to 200,000 clones, 86% of them singletons. The data belong to a study of blood T cell repertoires in COVID-19. The CDR3 has 16 amino acids. J lost 5 bases, V lost 4 bases, and 6 bases had no gene match. The germline gives CDR1 SGHDN, CDR2 FVKESK. The specimen sequenced was PBMCs or T cells enriched from blood (not recorded which). This rearrangement joins TRBV14 to TRBJ2-3, with 13 bases identical to TRBD2. The source of this sequence is a woman aged 25 to 39 who had recovered from COVID-19. The CDR3 reads CASSRDGLAGEDTQYF. CDR3 coding DNA: TGTGCCAGCAGCCGGGACGGACTAGCGGGAGAAGATACGCAGTATTTT.